The present entry profiles one T cell receptor (beta chain) with its context. No cognate antigen has been identified for it. It has no much larger one-base neighbor in the sample; base qualities were not kept. This sample's time point label indicates: baseline before first vaccination. What this sample's treatment or condition label stands for: meningococcal conjugate vaccine given as trial control. The vaccinee samples were drawn from two UK trials, COV001 and COV002, one of which was a single-blind randomized controlled phase 2/3 trial testing AZD1222 (ChAdOx1 nCoV-19) in healthy adults. For TCRbeta chain sequencing, PBMC samples from trial participants were taken at day 0 and at day 28 after the second dose. This sample stems from a study of T cell responses to AZD1222 COVID-19 vaccine listed by TCRdb under 2021. About the full investigation: A total of about 230 trial participants underwent TCR sequencing, of whom about 210 received two doses of AZD1222 and some 25 received two doses of the MenACWY control vaccine. Enrollment into the trials was organized by age into subgroups of 18-55, 56-69 and 70-plus years, and those subgroups contained roughly 140, 27 and 60 TCR-sequenced participants, respectively.

The CDR3 regions of human TCRbeta chains were analyzed by immunosequencing. The original methods were these. Repertoire TCRs were matched against a reference library of SARS-CoV-2-specific TCRs generated with the MIRA antigen-specificity platform. Breadth was defined as the fraction of unique TCRs that were SARS-CoV-2-associated. Depth was defined as the fraction of total T cells that were SARS-CoV-2-associated. Each spike-specific TCR was assigned to its reactive spike region and to a CD4 or CD8 class using the MIRA data. Log10-transformed breadth and depth values were compared by one-way ANOVA with Sidak's multiple comparisons tests. The source is immuneACCESS, and TCRdb retained only in-frame sequences with V and J called. Part of the clones is not carried over; for the studies checked, unresolved V genes explain less than half of this, and the remainder is unexplained. From that table come the V and J calls and clone size; the DNA was used to work out D and trimming. The sample table shows some 87,000 clones, and under 95% are seen once. The ten top clones hold around 5.5% of the sample.

What the research found in general, with its limitations: The vaccine-associated CD4 TCRs covered the entire spike protein, and the dominant responses fell in regions 160-218 and 743-854. Because no samples from the day 14 peak response were available, repertoires could be characterized only after the peak T cell response. A significant rise in spike-specific TCR breadth and depth was observed after two AZD1222 doses relative to day 0 and relative to MenACWY recipients. Reportedly, close to half of the unique spike-specific TCRs recognized epitopes lying outside the regions that are mutated in the B.1.351 and B.1.1.7 variants. Conclusions about previously exposed vaccinees are limited, since just 6 or 7 AZD1222 recipients were seropositive for SARS-CoV-2 at baseline. Most participants were white British and females outnumbered males, and the authors suggested that clonal diversity may have been underestimated. In the small 56-69-year group, the increase in depth fell short of significance, most likely because of low power.

Sequenced material: peripheral blood, taken on day 0 of MenACWY control vaccination. This sequence originates from an adult in good health.

The base sequence is TGTGCCAGCAGCCAAGTCCTGATGGGGAAAGCGAACACCGGGGAGCTGTTTTTT. Its translation reads: CASSQVLMGKANTGELFF. The V and J segments used are TRBV3-1 (or the pseudogene TRBV3-2) and TRBJ2-2, with the D gene too uncertain to name. CDR1 and CDR2 are read off the germline V gene (reference sequence) as LGHDT and YNNKEL. The trim is 1 base for V and 0 bases for J, with a gap of 15 bases between the germline ends. Measured from the cysteine to the phenylalanine, the CDR3 is 18 residues long. CDR3 DNA only is kept here, 54 bases in frame from base 1.